This entry concerns a single TCR beta chain. Its antigen remains unknown. This specimen belongs to a study of T cell clones after liver transplantation. Study summary: Immunosuppression withdrawal was tried within 2 years after liver transplantation in this trial. A pre-transplant mixed lymphocyte reaction with TCRbeta sequencing defined graft-donor-reactive clones followed in post-transplant blood. As an antigen-independent comparator, third-party-reactive TCRbeta sequences came from pre-transplant mixed lymphocyte reactions. Overall study findings and caveats: Conclusions were preliminary, with small, heterogeneous patient groups.

The protocol was immunoSEQ multiplex PCR, while the TCRdb copy is restricted to in-frame clones and leaves out a portion. The data show about 33,000 clones, around 94% seen once. This specimen was CD8+ T cells from blood, taken 12 months after liver transplant. The TCR comes from a human patient who received a liver transplant. The T cells may come from the graft donor.

This CDR3 is CASSIGEMGTEAFF. In nucleotides, the CDR3 is TGTGCCAGTAGTATAGGAGAGATGGGCACTGAAGCTTTCTTT. The chain couples TRBV19 to TRBJ1-1; D gene uncertain. V gave up 1 base and J gave up 4 bases, with 10 bases separating them. The germline V gene encodes CDR1 LNHDA and CDR2 SQIVND (reference sequence). The CDR3 runs 14 residues.